These 26 T cell receptor beta chains came from one sample sequenced in a study of a mutant IDH1 vaccine in newly diagnosed glioma. Some clones are missing from TCRdb's copy, which holds only in-frame ones; the method was immunoSEQ multiplex PCR. The sample yields roughly 54,000 clones, approximately 81% seen once. No antigen is known for these receptors. The time point was: week 5, during vaccination. A 20-mer mutant IDH1 peptide at 300 ug was injected subcutaneously with topical imiquimod. The sample in question was PBMCs, obtained from a glioma patient whose treatment included an IDH1 peptide vaccine. The receptor source for this set is a man younger than 45 with glioma.

The CDR3 region is CASSPASGSYNEQFF. The CDR3 DNA sequence: TGCGCCAGCAGCCCGGCTAGCGGCTCCTACAATGAGCAGTTCTTC. The chain links TRBV4-1 to TRBJ2-1, with 7 bases that match TRBD2. Germline trimming cut 4 bases from V and 0 bases from J; bases unmatched to any gene: 3. Germline V gene data show CDR1 as MGHRA and CDR2 as YSYEKL. The CDR3 is made up of 15 amino acids.

This chain connects TRBV18 to TRBJ1-6; D is ambiguous. The V gene lost 8 bases and the J gene lost 0 bases, with 20 bases spanning the gap. There are 18 residues in the CDR3. Germline CDR1 reads KGHSH; CDR2 reads LQKENI. CDR3 amino acids: CASVRESVISSYNSPLHF. The CDR3 DNA is TGTGCCAGCGTAAGGGAGTCAGTGATAAGCTCCTATAATTCACCCCTCCACTTT. The full variable domain, with the rest looked up from reference TRBV18 and TRBJ1-6, is NAGVMQNPRHLVRRRGQEARLRCSPMKGHSHVYWYRQLPEEGLKFMVYLQKENIIDESGMPKERFSAEFPKEGPSILRIQQVVRGDSAAYFCASVRESVISSYNSPLHFGNGTRLTVT.

The CDR3 is CAWRIRQGVSNQPQHF. The CDR3 DNA is TGTGCCTGGAGAATCCGACAGGGGGTTAGCAATCAGCCCCAGCATTTT. This chain uses TRBV30 with TRBJ1-5; TRBD1 matches at 9 bases. Germline V gene lookup returns CDR1 GTSNPN and CDR2 SVGIG (reference sequence). The CDR3 spans 16 residues. V shed 3 bases, J shed 0 bases, and the junction held 6 bases outside the gene matches.

The chain links TRBV18 to TRBJ1-1; 7 positions agree with TRBD1. The CDR3 is 15 residues long. Germline V CDR1 and CDR2: KGHSH, LQKENI. V shed 3 bases, J shed 6 bases, and the junction held 10 bases outside the gene matches. The CDR3 region is CASSPAGGRGAEAFF. In DNA, the CDR3 is TGTGCCAGCTCACCCGCAGGGGGGCGCGGAGCTGAAGCTTTCTTT.

This clone was counted a single time. This chain joins TRBV5-1 and TRBJ1-6; TRBD1 agrees at 9 bases. Germline V CDR1 and CDR2: SGHRS, YFSETQ. CDR3 size: 16 residues. Trimming at V came to 3 bases and at J to 5 bases, leaving 6 bases not matched to a gene. The CDR3: CASSSRQGENNSPLHF. The CDR3 DNA is TGCGCCAGCAGCTCCAGACAGGGGGAGAATAATTCACCCCTCCACTTT. Full variable domain (outside the CDR3, taken from reference TRBV5-1 and TRBJ1-6): KAGVTQTPRYLIKTRGQQVTLSCSPISGHRSVSWYQQTPGQGLQFLFEYFSETQRNKGNFPGRFSGRQFSNSRSEMNVSTLELGDSALYLCASSSRQGENNSPLHFGNGTRLTVT.

J is TRBJ1-4 and V is TRBV7-8; D is uncertain. Trimming left V 0 bases short and J 6 bases short, with 11 bases between. The CDR3 has 15 residues. Germline V gene sequence: CDR1 SGHVS, CDR2 FQNEAQ. The CDR3 protein is CASSLAAGSYEKLFF. CDR3 nucleotides: TGTGCCAGCAGCTTAGCGGCAGGCTCCTATGAAAAACTGTTTTTT. Filled out from reference TRBV7-8 and TRBJ1-4, the complete variable domain reads GAGVSQSPRYKVAKRGQDVALRCDPISGHVSLFWYQQALGQGPEFLTYFQNEAQLDKSGLPSDRFFAERPEGSVSTLKIQRTQQEDSAVYLCASSLAAGSYEKLFFGSGTQLSVL.

The chain carries TRBV30 and TRBJ2-6; 9 bases agree with TRBD1. Germline loops: CDR1 GTSNPN, CDR2 SVGIG (reference sequence). V shed 4 bases, J shed 0 bases, and the junction held 7 bases outside the gene matches. The CDR3 has 17 residues. The CDR3 spells CAWMGGQGLSGANVLTF. The CDR3 nucleotides are TGTGCCTGGATGGGGGGACAGGGACTCTCTGGGGCCAACGTCCTGACTTTC.

The rearrangement links TRBV6-5 to TRBJ1-6, with D uncertain. Germline assignment: CDR1 MNHEY and CDR2 SVGAGI. The CDR3 sequence is 12 residues long. V was clipped by 2 bases and J by 8 bases, with 4 bases between them. CDR3 sequence: CASSYRDSPLHF. CDR3 DNA sequence: TGTGCCAGCAGTTACAGGGATTCACCCCTCCACTTT.

J is TRBJ1-5 and V is TRBV6-6, with D tentatively TRBD1 (6 bases). This CDR3 contains 14 residues. V lost 7 bases, J lost 6 bases, and 16 bases lay in between. The germline V gene has CDR1 MNHNY and CDR2 SVGAGI (reference sequence). The CDR3 sequence: CASKYRDAGQPQHF. CDR3 DNA: TGTGCCAGCAAATACAGGGACGCGGGTCAGCCCCAGCATTTT.

The genes are TRBV7-9 and TRBJ2-1, with D perhaps TRBD1 or TRBD2 (5 bases each). The germline V gene encodes CDR1 SEHNR and CDR2 FQNEAQ (reference sequence). The CDR3 extends over 13 amino acids. Trimming took off 1 base at V and 10 bases at J, with 11 bases between the two ends. CDR3 coding DNA: TGTGCCAGCAGCTTAGGGGGGTATGGGGAGCAGTTCTTC. Its translation: CASSLGGYGEQFF.

The chain has TRBV5-1 and TRBJ1-2; 9 positions agree with TRBD1. Trimming took 7 bases from V and 2 from J; bases not matched to a gene: 6. CDR1 and CDR2 (germline): SGHRS, YFSETQ. This CDR3 has 14 amino acids. The CDR3: CASDTGTGNYGYTF. CDR3 DNA: TGCGCCAGCGATACAGGGACAGGGAACTATGGCTACACCTTC.

The chain recombines TRBV7-2 with TRBJ1-5, with D possibly being TRBD1 (6 bases). V lost 4 bases and J lost 5, with 12 bases in between. This CDR3 has 14 amino acids. From germline, CDR1 is SGHTA and CDR2 FQGNSA. CDR3 in amino acids: CASSSRRGDQPQHF. The CDR3 region has the DNA TGTGCCAGCAGCTCCAGGAGGGGGGATCAGCCCCAGCATTTT. The full variable domain, its missing parts supplied by reference TRBV7-2 and TRBJ1-5, is GAGVSQSPSNKVTEKGKDVELRCDPISGHTALYWYRQSLGQGLEFLIYFQGNSAPDKSGLPSDRFSAERTGGSVSTLTIQRTQQEDSAVYLCASSSRRGDQPQHFGDGTRLSIL.

This chain connects TRBV14 to TRBJ2-3; TRBD2 is a possible D gene (6 bases). Germline-derived CDR1 and CDR2 are SGHDN and FVKESK. CDR3 length equals 13 residues. Trimming took 4 bases from V and 11 from J, leaving 16 bases between them. The DNA of the CDR3 is TGTGCCAGCAGCCCTGCCGGGGGTCTCCAGCAGTATTTT. As protein: CASSPAGGLQQYF.

A single count supports this clone. This rearrangement joins TRBV9 to TRBJ2-2, with D maybe TRBD1 (5 bases). The CDR3 spans 16 residues. Deletions cut 3 bases from V and 0 bases from J, with 12 bases between. Germline CDR1 reads SGDLS; CDR2 reads YYNGEE. In DNA form, the CDR3 reads TGTGCCAGCAGCGCACGACAGCCCGCGAACACCGGGGAGCTGTTTTTT. It yields the protein CASSARQPANTGELFF.

The CDR3 DNA is TGCGCCAGCAGCTTTACTAGCGGGGGGGCGGGCTTGGCCCAGTACTTC. Amino acid sequence: CASSFTSGGAGLAQYF. The chain uses TRBV5-1 and TRBJ2-5; 13 nucleotides align to TRBD2. The junction had 10 bases not matched to a gene; V was cut back by 2 bases and J by 9 bases. Germline V gives CDR1 SGHRS, CDR2 YFSETQ. The CDR3 loop spans 16 amino acids.

V is TRBV10-1 and J is TRBJ2-7; a possible D gene is TRBD2 (5 bases). The CDR3 totals 13 residues. The V gene lost 3 bases and the J gene lost 3 bases, with 9 bases spanning the gap. Germline V gene lookup returns CDR1 WNHNN and CDR2 SYGVQD (reference sequence). The CDR3 nucleotides are TGCGCCAGCAGTGATAGCGTGGGCTACGAGCAGTACTTC. The encoded protein is CASSDSVGYEQYF.

This chain uses TRBV6-5 with TRBJ2-7; 8 positions match TRBD1. This CDR3 has 15 residues. The J segment lost 1 base and the V segment lost 5 bases, leaving 7 bases of the junction unmatched. CDR1 MNHEY and CDR2 SVGAGI come from the germline V gene. The CDR3 DNA follows: TGTGCCAGCAGTAAGACAGGGGAGAGATCCTACGAGCAGTACTTC. The encoded protein is CASSKTGERSYEQYF.

V gene TRBV5-6 combines with J gene TRBJ1-2, with TRBD1 matching 8 bases. Trimming took 0 bases from V and 6 from J; bases not matched to a gene: 13. The CDR3 is 17 residues long. CDR1 and CDR2 from the germline V gene are SGHDT and YYEEEE. CDR3 sequence reads: CASSLVGEVRGLDGYTF. The CDR3 coding sequence is TGTGCCAGCAGCTTGGTAGGTGAAGTCAGGGGGCTTGATGGCTACACCTTC.

The rearrangement joins TRBV11-2 to TRBJ2-5, with D unresolved. The CDR3 is 14 amino acids. Looked up from germline, CDR1 is SGHAT and CDR2 is FQNNGV. Trimming took 1 base from V and 5 from J, leaving 11 bases between them. The CDR3 reads CASSLGLGWETQYF. The DNA for the CDR3 is TGTGCCAGCAGCTTAGGTTTGGGGTGGGAGACCCAGTACTTC. The whole variable domain, remainder taken from reference TRBV11-2 and TRBJ2-5, is EAGVAQSPRYKIIEKRQSVAFWCNPISGHATLYWYQQILGQGPKLLIQFQNNGVVDDSQLPKDRFSAERLKGVDSTLKIQPAKLEDSAVYLCASSLGLGWETQYFGPGTRLLVL.

The CDR3 DNA reads as TGTGCCAGCAGTGAAGCGCAGAAGAGCAATCAGCCCCAGCATTTT. This gives the protein CASSEAQKSNQPQHF. The V and J genes are TRBV2 and TRBJ1-5; D call uncertain. This CDR3 is built from 15 residues. Trimming took off 0 bases at V and 1 base at J, with 7 bases between the two ends. Germline V CDR1 and CDR2: SNHLY, FYNNEI. Using reference TRBV2 and TRBJ1-5 for the parts outside the CDR3, the full variable domain is EPEVTQTPSHQVTQMGQEVILRCVPISNHLYFYWYRQILGQKVEFLVSFYNNEISEKSEIFDDQFSVERPDGSNFTLKIRSTKLEDSAMYFCASSEAQKSNQPQHFGDGTRLSIL.

The chain has TRBV13 and TRBJ2-6, with unresolved D. CDR3 length: 18 residues. V dropped 4 bases and J dropped 0 bases, with 16 bases sitting between them. CDR1 and CDR2 (germline): PRHDT, FYEKMQ (reference sequence). The CDR3, as DNA: TGTGCCAGCAGCTCACGAGGTGTGGGAAGCTCTGGGGCCAACGTCCTGACTTTC. Translation: CASSSRGVGSSGANVLTF.

The chain is built from TRBV11-2 and TRBJ1-2; TRBD1 is a possible D gene (5 bases). Germline CDR1 is SGHAT and CDR2 is FQNNGV. The CDR3 totals 14 residues. Trimming left V 1 base short and J 5 bases short, with 11 bases between. The CDR3, as DNA: TGTGCCAGCAGCTTAGGGGACTGGGATTATGGCTACACCTTC. Protein product: CASSLGDWDYGYTF.

The chain uses TRBV30 and TRBJ1-2, with D unresolved. The ends were cut back, 7 bases at V and 5 bases at J, with 14 bases in the middle. The CDR3 is 12 residues long. Germline V CDR1 and CDR2: GTSNPN, SVGIG (reference sequence). This CDR3 is CAYLWSGYGYTF. The CDR3 DNA follows: TGTGCCTATTTATGGTCGGGGTATGGCTACACCTTC.

V and J are TRBV23-1 and TRBJ1-2; D gene uncertain. TRBV23-1 is labeled an ORF, and its function is uncertain. The V end lost 3 bases, the J end lost 3 bases, and 8 bases lay between the germline ends. CDR3 length: 13 amino acids. CDR3 amino acids: CASSHSHYYGYTF. For the CDR3, the DNA is TGCGCCAGCAGTCATAGTCACTACTATGGCTACACCTTC.

The rearrangement links TRBV13 to TRBJ1-2, with no clear D. The CDR3 spans 13 residues. Germline-derived CDR1 and CDR2 are PRHDT and FYEKMQ (reference sequence). The germline V and J ends were trimmed by 1 base and 2 bases, with 5 bases remaining between them. Written as DNA, the CDR3 is TGTGCCAGCAGCTTAGAGCAGAACTATGGCTACACCTTC. The encoded protein is CASSLEQNYGYTF.

The chain has TRBV30 and TRBJ2-7; 7 bases align to TRBD1. V lost 3 bases, J lost 0 bases, and 8 bases stayed unmatched. Looked up from germline, CDR1 is GTSNPN and CDR2 is SVGIG (reference sequence). The CDR3 is 15 residues long. CDR3 in DNA: TGTGCCTGGAGCACCGGGACAGCCAACTCCTACGAGCAGTACTTC. Translated, it gives CAWSTGTANSYEQYF.